This T cell receptor (beta chain) was retrieved from a study of T cell changes during pregnancy in multiple sclerosis. Sequencing was performed with immunoSEQ multiplex PCR; in TCRdb, only in-frame clones are kept and a portion is missing. The table has 30,000 to 40,000 clones, 90% seen once. The V gene end was trimmed by 4 bases and the J gene end by 3 bases; junction bases not matched to a gene: 6. This CDR3 region has 15 residues. CDR1 and CDR2 from the germline V gene are MDHEN and SYDVKM. The J gene is TRBJ2-7, the V gene TRBV28; TRBD1 aligns across 10 bases. This TCR came from a female donor with multiple sclerosis, enrolled in a pregnancy study. Sequences were derived from CD4+ T cells from peripheral blood mononuclear cells, sampled in the second trimester of pregnancy. CDR3 in DNA: TGTGCCAGCAGTTCTTCCGGGACAGGGGACTACGAGCAGTACTTC. Amino acid sequence: CASSSSGTGDYEQYF.